The 23 T cell receptor beta chains listed next were all sequenced from one sample in a study of cytomegalovirus exposure and HLA in healthy donors. PCR amplification relied on 60 Vbeta primers (plus 13 Jbeta primers). The table came from immunoSEQ multiplex PCR; TCRdb's copy has only in-frame clones and leaves some out. The sample lists around 88,000 clones, approximately 80% occurring once. The sequencing sample was made of PBMCs. These receptors came from a middle-aged woman in good health and CMV-seropositive.

CDR3 nucleotides: TGTGCCAGCAGCCCCACCCTAGCGGGTACAGATACGCAGTATTTT. Translating it yields CASSPTLAGTDTQYF. The rearrangement links TRBV5-6 to TRBJ2-3; 8 bases are a match to TRBD2. The CDR3 has 15 amino acids. The V and J ends lost 4 bases and 3 bases, in that order; junction bases with no gene match: 7. CDR1 and CDR2 (germline): SGHDT, YYEEEE.

The V call is TRBV10-3, the J call TRBJ2-2; tentatively, D is TRBD1 (5 bases). CDR1 and CDR2 from the germline V gene are ENHRY and SYGVKD. V lost 0 bases and J lost 1, with 9 bases in between. This CDR3 is built from 16 residues. CDR3 DNA sequence: TGTGCCATCAGTGAGTCGGGGCAGGAGAACACCGGGGAGCTGTTTTTT. Its protein is CAISESGQENTGELFF.

The chain couples TRBV6-1 to TRBJ2-5; 7 nucleotides line up with TRBD2. The assigned J gene may be wrong: the sequence end matches TRBJ2-7 better. Germline V lookup: CDR1 MNHNS, CDR2 SASEGT. The CDR3 spans 15 residues. Written as DNA, the CDR3 is TGTGCCAGCAGTGAATGGCGGGGGAGCTCCTACGAGCAGTACTTC. Residues: CASSEWRGSSYEQYF.

In this sample, this clone turned up a few times. This chain joins TRBV7-6 and TRBJ2-1, with TRBD2 identical over 13 bases. The V segment lost 8 bases and the J segment 1 base; nucleotides outside the gene matches: 8. Germline V gene lookup returns CDR1 SGHVS and CDR2 FNYEAQ. The CDR3 contains 17 residues. The CDR3 sequence is CASPGLAGLISYNEQFF. The CDR3 nucleotides read TGTGCCAGCCCGGGACTAGCGGGATTAATTTCCTACAATGAGCAGTTCTTC.

This chain links TRBV28 with TRBJ1-5; TRBD1 agrees at 8 bases. V lost 1 base, J lost 4 bases, and 6 bases stayed unmatched. The CDR3 spans 16 residues. Germline-derived CDR1 and CDR2 are MDHEN and SYDVKM. The CDR3 loop reads CASSLLLTGENQPQHF. The CDR3 DNA follows: TGTGCCAGCAGTTTATTACTGACAGGGGAAAATCAGCCCCAGCATTTT. The whole variable domain, remainder taken from reference TRBV28 and TRBJ1-5, is DVKVTQSSRYLVKRTGEKVFLECVQDMDHENMFWYRQDPGLGLRLIYFSYDVKMKEKGDIPEGYSVSREKKERFSLILESASTNQTSMYLCASSLLLTGENQPQHFGDGTRLSIL.

This clone was counted a single time. The gene calls are TRBV7-9 and TRBJ1-1; 9 positions match TRBD1. The CDR3 runs 16 residues. V trimming: 4 bases; J trimming: 4 bases; junction bases outside the gene matches: 10. CDR1 is SEHNR, CDR2 FQNEAQ, per germline (reference sequence). This chain's CDR3 is CASSYWTGVRSTEAFF. Written as DNA, the CDR3 is TGTGCCAGCAGCTACTGGACAGGGGTGAGGAGCACTGAAGCTTTCTTT.

The chain links TRBV6-1 to TRBJ1-5; 7 nucleotides align to TRBD1. Per the germline V gene, CDR1 is MNHNS and CDR2 is SASEGT. This CDR3 comprises 15 residues. The ends lost 6 bases at V and 0 bases at J; junction bases unmatched: 5. The CDR3, as DNA: TGTGCCAGCAGGGGGGGACAGAATAGCAATCAGCCCCAGCATTTT. Residues: CASRGGQNSNQPQHF.

This chain links TRBV10-3 with TRBJ2-7; a weak D match, TRBD2 (5 bases). Germline V CDR1 and CDR2: ENHRY, SYGVKD. The CDR3 covers 12 residues. The germline V and J ends were trimmed by 3 bases and 6 bases, with 9 bases remaining between them. The CDR3 DNA follows: TGTGCCATCAGTGACGGGGTAGCCGAGCAGTACTTC. Translation gives CAISDGVAEQYF.

This clone was picked up a small number of times. Here the CDR3 DNA reads TGTGCCAGCAGCTTAGCGGGGGGGGTAAATGGCAATCAGCCCCAGCATTTT. Translated, it gives CASSLAGGVNGNQPQHF. The chain joins TRBV7-9 to TRBJ1-5, with a weak D call TRBD1 (5 bases). V was clipped by 0 bases and J by 2 bases, with 14 bases between them. This CDR3 is built from 17 residues. In germline, CDR1 is SEHNR, CDR2 FQNEAQ (reference sequence).

Of note for this clone: Germline and junction disagree at one end, which may indicate a read error. The chain couples TRBV7-9 to TRBJ1-5, with 7 bases lining up with TRBD1. This CDR3 has 17 amino acids. Per the germline V gene, CDR1 is SEHNR and CDR2 is FQNEAQ (reference sequence). CDR3 nucleotide sequence: TGTTCCAGCAGCTGCCGCAAGGGGGCTGAGGACAATCAGCCCCAGCATTTT. Protein sequence: CSSSCRKGAEDNQPQHF.

The chain recombines TRBV19 with TRBJ2-6, with TRBD1 matching 7 bases. CDR3 length equals 17 residues. After removal of 6 bases from V and 0 bases from J, the junction contained 8 bases not matched to a gene. In germline, CDR1 is LNHDA, CDR2 SQIVND (reference sequence). The CDR3 region has the DNA TGTGCCAGTAGCCGGACAGGAGATAACTCTGGGGCCAACGTCCTGACTTTC. Translated: CASSRTGDNSGANVLTF.

The rearrangement joins TRBV11-3 to TRBJ2-1; D uncertain. The V end was cut by 8 bases, the J end by 6 bases, with 26 bases between. Germline-derived CDR1 and CDR2 are SGHNT and YENEEA. The CDR3 runs to 17 residues. Here the CDR3 DNA reads TGTGCCAGCCAGGTGTTTACATCTGTGACGCTACCCAATGAGCAGTTCTTC. Its translation is CASQVFTSVTLPNEQFF.

CDR3 nucleotides: TGCGCCAGCAGCTTGACGGCTGGGGCCAACGTCCTGACTTTC. It yields the protein CASSLTAGANVLTF. This rearrangement joins TRBV5-1 to TRBJ2-6; no reliable D call. Trimming cost V 1 base and J 2 bases, with 4 bases left between them. The germline V gene has CDR1 SGHRS and CDR2 YFSETQ. The CDR3 is 14 residues long. The variable domain in full, with the rest retrieved from reference TRBV5-1 and TRBJ2-6, is KAGVTQTPRYLIKTRGQQVTLSCSPISGHRSVSWYQQTPGQGLQFLFEYFSETQRNKGNFPGRFSGRQFSNSRSEMNVSTLELGDSALYLCASSLTAGANVLTFGAGSRLTVL.

This clone was picked up a small number of times. The V call is TRBV5-1, the J call TRBJ2-3, with 10 bases matching TRBD2. Germline CDR1 is SGHRS and CDR2 is YFSETQ. After removal of 4 bases from V and 5 bases from J, the junction contained 4 bases not matched to a gene. The CDR3 loop spans 14 amino acids. CDR3 DNA: TGCGCCAGCAGCGGTCTAGCGGGAGAAGATACGCAGTATTTT. Translation gives CASSGLAGEDTQYF.

This chain connects TRBV10-3 to TRBJ2-2; 7 positions match TRBD1. The germline gives CDR1 ENHRY, CDR2 SYGVKD. V lost 4 bases and J lost 3; bases outside the gene matches: 5. This CDR3 has 15 amino acids. The CDR3 region has the DNA TGTGCCATCAGTGCAGAGGGGGCTCACACCGGGGAGCTGTTTTTT. As protein: CAISAEGAHTGELFF.

This clone was detected a few times. The chain combines TRBV6-4 with TRBJ2-2, with D maybe TRBD2 (6 bases). The CDR3 has 14 residues. The V gene lost 6 bases and the J gene lost 4 bases, with 12 bases spanning the gap. From germline, CDR1 is MRHNA and CDR2 SNTAGT. The chain's CDR3 is CASRQGGFTGELFF. CDR3 nucleotides: TGTGCCAGCAGGCAGGGAGGTTTCACCGGGGAGCTGTTTTTT.

The chain links TRBV12-5 to TRBJ2-3; the match to TRBD2 covers 9 bases. This CDR3 has 22 amino acids. Trimming removed 0 bases from V and 6 bases from J; junction bases left unmatched: 25. Germline lookup yields CDR1 LGHNT and CDR2 FRNRAP. The CDR3 here is CASGLVPGLASLVGGGGDTQYF. The DNA of the CDR3 is TGTGCTAGTGGTTTGGTACCGGGACTAGCAAGTTTGGTGGGTGGTGGGGGGGATACGCAGTATTTT.

The chain is built from TRBV10-3 and TRBJ2-7; 13 nucleotides agree with TRBD2. There are 15 residues in the CDR3. Trimming cost V 2 bases and J 6 bases; bases outside gene matches: 4. CDR1 ENHRY and CDR2 SYGVKD come from the germline V gene. CDR3 in DNA: TGTGCCATCAGTGAGACTAGCGGGAGGGCCGGCGAGCAGTACTTC. The encoded protein is CAISETSGRAGEQYF.

This chain links TRBV29-1 with TRBJ1-1; D gene uncertain. The CDR3 is 12 amino acids. The V and J ends lost 4 bases and 5 bases respectively, with 11 bases between them. CDR1 and CDR2 from the germline V gene are SQVTM and ANQGSEA. CDR3 sequence reads: CSVVEGGTEAFF. The CDR3 DNA reads TGCAGCGTTGTCGAGGGTGGTACTGAAGCTTTCTTT.

This clone was picked up a small number of times. DNA for the CDR3: TGTGCCAGCAGCCGTGGGACACACAATGAGCAGTTCTTC. This encodes CASSRGTHNEQFF. V is TRBV7-9 and J is TRBJ2-1; D is possibly TRBD1 (6 bases). Looked up from germline, CDR1 is SEHNR and CDR2 is FQNEAQ (reference sequence). This CDR3 spans 13 amino acids. Trimming removed 5 bases at V and 5 bases at J, with 10 bases between. The full variable domain, its missing parts supplied by reference TRBV7-9 and TRBJ2-1, is DTGVSQNPRHKITKRGQNVTFRCDPISEHNRLYWYRQTLGQGPEFLTYFQNEAQLEKSRLLSDRFSAERPKGSFSTLEIQRTEQGDSAMYLCASSRGTHNEQFFGPGTRLTVL.

V and J are TRBV5-1 and TRBJ2-1; 10 positions match TRBD2. The CDR3 is 14 amino acids. Germline lookup yields CDR1 SGHRS and CDR2 YFSETQ. V shed 5 bases, J shed 7 bases, and the junction held 6 bases outside the gene matches. CDR3 in amino acids: CASSLSGGENEQFF. In DNA form, the CDR3 reads TGCGCCAGCAGTTTGAGCGGGGGGGAAAATGAGCAGTTCTTC.

The chain uses TRBV5-5 and TRBJ2-1; 10 bases align to TRBD2. This CDR3 contains 17 residues. CDR1 and CDR2 from the germline V gene are SGHKS and YYEKEE (reference sequence). Germline trimming cut 0 bases from V and 6 bases from J; bases unmatched to any gene: 9. CDR3 coding DNA: TGTGCCAGCAGCTTGGGCCTTCTAGCGGGAGTGGCCAATGAGCAGTTCTTC. It encodes CASSLGLLAGVANEQFF. Looking up the rest from reference TRBV5-5 and TRBJ2-1 gives the full variable domain: DAGVTQSPTHLIKTRGQQVTLRCSPISGHKSVSWYQQVLGQGPQFIFQYYEKEERGRGNFPDRFSARQFPNYSSELNVNALLLGDSALYLCASSLGLLAGVANEQFFGPGTRLTVL.

J is TRBJ2-1 and V is TRBV9, with D possibly TRBD1 on 6 matching bases. Germline V gene sequence: CDR1 SGDLS, CDR2 YYNGEE. V was cut by 0 bases and J by 9 bases, with 16 bases left in between. The CDR3 is 15 residues long. This chain's CDR3 is CASSVGDINRGEQFF. The CDR3 nucleotides are TGTGCCAGCAGCGTAGGGGACATAAATCGTGGTGAGCAGTTCTTC.